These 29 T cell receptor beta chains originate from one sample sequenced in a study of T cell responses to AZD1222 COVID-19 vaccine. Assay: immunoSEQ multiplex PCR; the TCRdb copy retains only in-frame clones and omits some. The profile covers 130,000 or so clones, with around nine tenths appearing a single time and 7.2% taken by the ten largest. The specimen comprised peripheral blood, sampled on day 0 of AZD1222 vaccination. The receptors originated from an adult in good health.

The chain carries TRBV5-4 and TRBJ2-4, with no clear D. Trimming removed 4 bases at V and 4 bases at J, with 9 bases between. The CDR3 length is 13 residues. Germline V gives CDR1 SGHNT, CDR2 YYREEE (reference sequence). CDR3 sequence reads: CASSTDTKNIQYF. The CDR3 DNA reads TGTGCCAGCAGCACGGATACGAAAAACATTCAGTACTTC.

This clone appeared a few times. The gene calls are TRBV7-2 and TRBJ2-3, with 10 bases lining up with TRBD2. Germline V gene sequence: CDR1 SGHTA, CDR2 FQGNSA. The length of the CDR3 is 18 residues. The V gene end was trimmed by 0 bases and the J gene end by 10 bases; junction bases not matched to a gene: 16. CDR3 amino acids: CASSLAQQAGGPRFPQYF. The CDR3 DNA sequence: TGTGCCAGCAGCTTAGCGCAACAAGCGGGAGGGCCCAGGTTCCCGCAGTATTTT.

The CDR3 DNA reads TGTGCCTGGAGTCACGGCGGTAGCTCCTACGAGCAGTACTTC. Protein sequence: CAWSHGGSSYEQYF. This chain links TRBV30 with TRBJ2-7; D not resolved. CDR1 GTSNPN and CDR2 SVGIG come from the germline V gene (reference sequence). The CDR3 is made up of 14 amino acids. Deletions cut 2 bases from V and 0 bases from J, with 11 bases between.

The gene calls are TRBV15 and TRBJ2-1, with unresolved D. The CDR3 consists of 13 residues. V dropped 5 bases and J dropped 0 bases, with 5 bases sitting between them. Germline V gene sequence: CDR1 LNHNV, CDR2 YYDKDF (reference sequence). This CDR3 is CATSGISYNEQFF. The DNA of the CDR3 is TGTGCCACCAGCGGGATCTCCTACAATGAGCAGTTCTTC.

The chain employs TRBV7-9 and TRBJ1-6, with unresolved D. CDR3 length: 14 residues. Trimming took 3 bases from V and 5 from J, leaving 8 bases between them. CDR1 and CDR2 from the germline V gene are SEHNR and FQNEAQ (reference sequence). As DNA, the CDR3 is TGTGCCAGCAGCTTTCGGCGGGATAATTCACCCCTCCACTTT. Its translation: CASSFRRDNSPLHF.

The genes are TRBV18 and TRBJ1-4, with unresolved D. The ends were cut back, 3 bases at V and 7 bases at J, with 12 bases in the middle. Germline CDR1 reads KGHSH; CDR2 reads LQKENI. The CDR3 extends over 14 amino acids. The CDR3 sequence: CASSPGLSSEKLFF. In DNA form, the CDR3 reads TGTGCCAGCTCACCTGGGTTGTCAAGTGAAAAACTGTTTTTT.

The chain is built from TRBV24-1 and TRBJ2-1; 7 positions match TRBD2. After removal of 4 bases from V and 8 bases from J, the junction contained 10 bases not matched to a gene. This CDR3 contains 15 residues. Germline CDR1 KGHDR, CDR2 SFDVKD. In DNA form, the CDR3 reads TGTGCCACCAGTGACCCCCGTGGGGGGGAGGATGAGCAGTTCTTC. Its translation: CATSDPRGGEDEQFF.

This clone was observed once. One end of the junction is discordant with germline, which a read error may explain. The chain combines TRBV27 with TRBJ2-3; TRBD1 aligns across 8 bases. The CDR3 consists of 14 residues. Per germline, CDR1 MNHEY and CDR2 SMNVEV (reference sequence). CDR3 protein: CASSLSGQAGTQYF. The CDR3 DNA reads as TGTGCCAGCAGTCTATCGGGACAGGCAGGGACGCAGTATTTT.

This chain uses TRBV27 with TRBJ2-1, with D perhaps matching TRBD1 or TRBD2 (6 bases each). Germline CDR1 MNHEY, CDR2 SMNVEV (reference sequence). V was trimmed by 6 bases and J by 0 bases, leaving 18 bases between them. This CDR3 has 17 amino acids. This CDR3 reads CASSRGLRRSSYNEQFF. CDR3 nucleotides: TGTGCCAGCAGCCGGGGGCTCAGAAGGAGCTCCTACAATGAGCAGTTCTTC.

The CDR3 sequence is CASSTPLGLAGLDTQYF. The CDR3 region has the DNA TGTGCCAGCAGCACCCCTCTCGGACTAGCGGGATTGGATACGCAGTATTTT. This sequence joins TRBV7-8 and TRBJ2-3, with 12 bases that match TRBD2. CDR3 size: 17 residues. The J segment lost 6 bases and the V segment lost 5 bases, leaving 12 bases of the junction unmatched. In germline, CDR1 is SGHVS, CDR2 FQNEAQ. Together with reference TRBV7-8 and TRBJ2-3, the CDR3 gives the full variable domain: GAGVSQSPRYKVAKRGQDVALRCDPISGHVSLFWYQQALGQGPEFLTYFQNEAQLDKSGLPSDRFFAERPEGSVSTLKIQRTQQEDSAVYLCASSTPLGLAGLDTQYFGPGTRLTVL.

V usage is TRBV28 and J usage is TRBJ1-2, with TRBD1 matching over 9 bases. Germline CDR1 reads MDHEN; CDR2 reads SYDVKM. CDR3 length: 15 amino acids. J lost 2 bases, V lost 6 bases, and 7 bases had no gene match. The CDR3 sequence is CASSWGQGMNYGYTF. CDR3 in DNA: TGTGCCAGCAGCTGGGGACAGGGCATGAACTATGGCTACACCTTC.

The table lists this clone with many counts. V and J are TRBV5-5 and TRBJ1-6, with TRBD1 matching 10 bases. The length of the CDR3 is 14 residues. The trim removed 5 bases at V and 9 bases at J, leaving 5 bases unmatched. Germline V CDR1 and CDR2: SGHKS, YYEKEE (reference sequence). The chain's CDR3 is CASSFGTGVSPLHF. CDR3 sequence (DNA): TGTGCCAGCAGTTTTGGGACAGGGGTTTCACCCCTCCACTTT. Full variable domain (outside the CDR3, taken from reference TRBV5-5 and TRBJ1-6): DAGVTQSPTHLIKTRGQQVTLRCSPISGHKSVSWYQQVLGQGPQFIFQYYEKEERGRGNFPDRFSARQFPNYSSELNVNALLLGDSALYLCASSFGTGVSPLHFGNGTRLTVT.

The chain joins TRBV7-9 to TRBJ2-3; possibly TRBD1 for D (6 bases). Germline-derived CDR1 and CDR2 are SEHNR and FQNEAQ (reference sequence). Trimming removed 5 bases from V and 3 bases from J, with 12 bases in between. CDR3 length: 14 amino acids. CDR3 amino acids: CASSQDSPTDTQYF. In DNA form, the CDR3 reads TGTGCCAGCAGCCAGGACAGCCCTACAGATACGCAGTATTTT.

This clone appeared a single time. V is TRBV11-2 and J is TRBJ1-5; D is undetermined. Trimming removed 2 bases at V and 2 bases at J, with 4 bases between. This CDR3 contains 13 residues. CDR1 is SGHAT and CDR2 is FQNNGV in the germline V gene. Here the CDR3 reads CASSLLGNQPQHF. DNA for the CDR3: TGTGCCAGCAGCTTACTGGGCAATCAGCCCCAGCATTTT. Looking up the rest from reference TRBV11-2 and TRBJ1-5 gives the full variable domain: EAGVAQSPRYKIIEKRQSVAFWCNPISGHATLYWYQQILGQGPKLLIQFQNNGVVDDSQLPKDRFSAERLKGVDSTLKIQPAKLEDSAVYLCASSLLGNQPQHFGDGTRLSIL.

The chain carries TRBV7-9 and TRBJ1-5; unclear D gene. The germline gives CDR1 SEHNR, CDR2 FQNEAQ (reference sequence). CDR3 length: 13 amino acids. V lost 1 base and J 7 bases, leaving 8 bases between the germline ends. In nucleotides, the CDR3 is TGTGCCAGCAGCTTAGGGTCATTCCAGCCCCAGCATTTT. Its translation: CASSLGSFQPQHF. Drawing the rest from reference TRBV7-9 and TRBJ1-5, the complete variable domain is DTGVSQNPRHKITKRGQNVTFRCDPISEHNRLYWYRQTLGQGPEFLTYFQNEAQLEKSRLLSDRFSAERPKGSFSTLEIQRTEQGDSAMYLCASSLGSFQPQHFGDGTRLSIL.

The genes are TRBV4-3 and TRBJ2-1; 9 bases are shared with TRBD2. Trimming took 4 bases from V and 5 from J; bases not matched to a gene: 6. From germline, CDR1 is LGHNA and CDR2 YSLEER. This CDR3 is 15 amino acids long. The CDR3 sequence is CASSPLGLADNEQFF. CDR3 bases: TGCGCCAGCAGCCCCCTGGGACTAGCAGACAATGAGCAGTTCTTC.

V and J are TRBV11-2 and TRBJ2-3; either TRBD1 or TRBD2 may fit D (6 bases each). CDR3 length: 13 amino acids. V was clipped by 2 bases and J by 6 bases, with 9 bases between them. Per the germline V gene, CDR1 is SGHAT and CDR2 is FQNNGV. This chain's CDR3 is CASSLWGADTQYF. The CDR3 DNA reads TGTGCCAGCAGCTTATGGGGGGCGGATACGCAGTATTTT.

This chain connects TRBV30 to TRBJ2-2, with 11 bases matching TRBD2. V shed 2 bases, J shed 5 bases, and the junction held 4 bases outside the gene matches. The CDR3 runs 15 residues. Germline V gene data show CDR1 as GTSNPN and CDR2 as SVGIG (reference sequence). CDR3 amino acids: CAWSPLAGGTGELFF. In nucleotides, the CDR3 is TGTGCCTGGAGTCCCCTAGCGGGAGGAACCGGGGAGCTGTTTTTT. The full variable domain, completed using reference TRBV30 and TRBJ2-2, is SQTIHQWPATLVQPVGSPLSLECTVEGTSNPNLYWYRQAAGRGLQLLFYSVGIGQISSEVPQNLSASRPQDRQFILSSKKLLLSDSGFYLCAWSPLAGGTGELFFGEGSRLTVL.

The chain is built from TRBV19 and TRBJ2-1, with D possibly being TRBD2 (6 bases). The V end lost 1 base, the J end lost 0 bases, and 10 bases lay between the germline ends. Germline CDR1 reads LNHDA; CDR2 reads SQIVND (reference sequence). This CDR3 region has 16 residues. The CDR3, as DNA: TGTGCCAGTAGTATAGCTGGAGGGAGCTCCTACAATGAGCAGTTCTTC. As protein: CASSIAGGSSYNEQFF.

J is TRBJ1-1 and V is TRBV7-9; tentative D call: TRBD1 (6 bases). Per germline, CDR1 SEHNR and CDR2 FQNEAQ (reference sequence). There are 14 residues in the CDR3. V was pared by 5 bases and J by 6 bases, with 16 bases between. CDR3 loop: CASSEVGGTAEAFF. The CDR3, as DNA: TGTGCCAGCAGCGAAGTAGGGGGTACGGCTGAAGCTTTCTTT.

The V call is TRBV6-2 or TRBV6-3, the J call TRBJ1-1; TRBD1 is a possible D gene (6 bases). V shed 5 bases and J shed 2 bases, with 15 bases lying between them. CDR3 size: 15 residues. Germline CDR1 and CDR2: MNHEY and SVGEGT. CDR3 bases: TGTGCCAGCAGTGCTCGACAGGATAGAAACACTGAAGCTTTCTTT. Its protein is CASSARQDRNTEAFF.

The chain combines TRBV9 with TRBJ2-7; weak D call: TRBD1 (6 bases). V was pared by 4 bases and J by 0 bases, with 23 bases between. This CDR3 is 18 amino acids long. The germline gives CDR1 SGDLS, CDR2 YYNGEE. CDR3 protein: CASSLLFGQKFGSYEQYF. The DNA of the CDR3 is TGTGCCAGCAGCCTTCTATTCGGACAGAAGTTTGGCTCCTACGAGCAGTACTTC.

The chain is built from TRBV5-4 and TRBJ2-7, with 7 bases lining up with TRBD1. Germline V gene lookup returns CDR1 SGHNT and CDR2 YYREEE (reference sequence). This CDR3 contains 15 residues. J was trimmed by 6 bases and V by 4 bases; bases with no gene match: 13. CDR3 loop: CASSRGGPSRGEQYF. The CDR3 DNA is TGTGCCAGCAGCCGAGGGGGCCCCAGCAGAGGCGAGCAGTACTTC.

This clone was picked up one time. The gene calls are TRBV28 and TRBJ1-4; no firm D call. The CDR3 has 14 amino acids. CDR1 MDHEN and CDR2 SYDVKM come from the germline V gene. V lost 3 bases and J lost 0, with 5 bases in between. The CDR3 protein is CASSFGATNEKLFF. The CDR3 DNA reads TGTGCCAGCAGTTTCGGGGCAACTAATGAAAAACTGTTTTTT.

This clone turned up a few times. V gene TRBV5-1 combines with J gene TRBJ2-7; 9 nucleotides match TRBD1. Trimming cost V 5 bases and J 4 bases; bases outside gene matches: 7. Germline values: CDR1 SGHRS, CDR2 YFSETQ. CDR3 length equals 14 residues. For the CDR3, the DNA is TGCGCCAGCAGATCGGGGGACAGGGATTACGAGCAGTACTTC. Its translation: CASRSGDRDYEQYF.

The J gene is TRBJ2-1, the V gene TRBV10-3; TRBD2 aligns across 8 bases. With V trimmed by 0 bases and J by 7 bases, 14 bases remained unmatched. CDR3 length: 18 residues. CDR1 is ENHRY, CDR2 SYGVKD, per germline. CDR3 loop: CAISESTVTGGPRNEQFF. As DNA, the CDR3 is TGTGCCATCAGTGAGTCGACGGTCACGGGAGGGCCTAGGAATGAGCAGTTCTTC.

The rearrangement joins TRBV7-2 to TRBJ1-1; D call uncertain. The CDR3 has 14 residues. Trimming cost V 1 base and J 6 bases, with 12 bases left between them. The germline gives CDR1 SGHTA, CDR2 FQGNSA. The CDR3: CASSLDRQESEAFF. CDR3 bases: TGTGCCAGCAGCTTAGATCGTCAGGAATCTGAAGCTTTCTTT.

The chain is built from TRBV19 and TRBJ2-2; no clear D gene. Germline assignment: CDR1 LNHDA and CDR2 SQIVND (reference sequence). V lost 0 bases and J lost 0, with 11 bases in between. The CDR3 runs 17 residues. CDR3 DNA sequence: TGTGCCAGTAGTATAGATCGCCCAGCCACGAACACCGGGGAGCTGTTTTTT. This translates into CASSIDRPATNTGELFF.

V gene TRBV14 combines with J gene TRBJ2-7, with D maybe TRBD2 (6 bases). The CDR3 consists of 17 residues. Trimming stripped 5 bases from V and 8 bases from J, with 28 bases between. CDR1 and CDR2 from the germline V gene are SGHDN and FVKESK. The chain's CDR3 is CASSKGTENGPNAQQYF. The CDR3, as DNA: TGTGCCAGCAGCAAAGGGACTGAGAACGGCCCTAACGCCCAGCAGTACTTC.